Below, 5 T cell receptor beta chains from the same sample are listed, as sequenced in a study of blood T cell repertoires in COVID-19. TCRdb's table, derived via immunoSEQ multiplex PCR, lists solely in-frame clones and lacks some. The sample lists 65,000 or so clones, about 81% occurring once. The sequenced sample was peripheral blood. These receptors were taken from an older man with acute or convalescent COVID-19.

The rearrangement joins TRBV12-3 or TRBV12-4 to TRBJ2-7; possibly TRBD2 for D (5 bases). The CDR3 is 13 amino acids. V was pared by 3 bases and J by 10 bases, with 16 bases between. As DNA, the CDR3 is TGTGCCAGCAGTTTTGGAGGCCAGCGATCTCAGTACTTC. Residues: CASSFGGQRSQYF.

J is TRBJ1-2 and V is TRBV19; 7 nucleotides line up with TRBD1. The germline gives CDR1 LNHDA, CDR2 SQIVND (reference sequence). The V and J ends lost 9 bases and 0 bases, in that order; junction bases with no gene match: 4. The length of the CDR3 is 13 residues. The CDR3 coding sequence is TGTGCCAGCAGGGGACAGTCTAACTATGGCTACACCTTC. This sequence encodes CASRGQSNYGYTF. The full variable domain, in which reference TRBV19 and TRBJ1-2 provide the parts outside the CDR3, is DGGITQSPKYLFRKEGQNVTLSCEQNLNHDAMYWYRQDPGQGLRLIYYSQIVNDFQKGDIAEGYSVSREKKESFPLTVTSAQKNPTAFYLCASRGQSNYGYTFGSGTRLTVV.

This clone was counted a single time. The J gene is TRBJ1-1, the V gene TRBV6-6; D is ambiguous. CDR1 and CDR2 (germline): MNHNY, SVGAGI (reference sequence). This CDR3 is 14 amino acids long. The V and J ends lost 0 bases and 6 bases respectively, with 11 bases between them. As DNA, the CDR3 is TGTGCCAGCAGTTACTCGTCGGGAGTTGCTGAAGCTTTCTTT. This sequence encodes CASSYSSGVAEAFF.

The chain's CDR3 is CASSLVPGGNEQYF. The CDR3 nucleotides are TGTGCCAGCAGCTTAGTTCCAGGGGGCAACGAGCAGTACTTC. V and J are TRBV11-2 and TRBJ2-7, with 8 positions matching TRBD1. From germline, CDR1 is SGHAT and CDR2 FQNNGV. The CDR3 covers 14 residues. The ends lost 1 base at V and 5 bases at J; junction bases unmatched: 4.

The chain has TRBV2 and TRBJ1-5, with 7 bases matching TRBD1. Germline V lookup: CDR1 SNHLY, CDR2 FYNNEI. J was trimmed by 4 bases and V by 8 bases; bases with no gene match: 2. The CDR3 is 12 residues long. CDR3 sequence: CASSQGNQPQHF. CDR3 sequence (DNA): TGTGCCAGCTCACAGGGGAATCAGCCCCAGCATTTT.